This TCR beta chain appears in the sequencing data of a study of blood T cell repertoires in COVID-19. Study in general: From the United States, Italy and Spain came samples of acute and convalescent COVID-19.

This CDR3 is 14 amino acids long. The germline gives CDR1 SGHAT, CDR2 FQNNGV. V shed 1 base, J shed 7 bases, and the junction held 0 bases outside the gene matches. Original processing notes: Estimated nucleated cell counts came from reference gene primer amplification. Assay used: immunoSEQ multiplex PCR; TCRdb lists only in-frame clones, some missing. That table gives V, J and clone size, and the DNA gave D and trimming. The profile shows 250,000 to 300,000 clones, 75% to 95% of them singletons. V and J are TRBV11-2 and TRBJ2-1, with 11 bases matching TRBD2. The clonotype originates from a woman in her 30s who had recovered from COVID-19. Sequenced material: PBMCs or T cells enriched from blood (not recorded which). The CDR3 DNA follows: TGTGCCAGCAGCTTAGGACTAGCGGGGAATGAGCAGTTCTTC. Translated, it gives CASSLGLAGNEQFF. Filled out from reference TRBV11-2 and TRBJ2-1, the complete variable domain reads EAGVAQSPRYKIIEKRQSVAFWCNPISGHATLYWYQQILGQGPKLLIQFQNNGVVDDSQLPKDRFSAERLKGVDSTLKIQPAKLEDSAVYLCASSLGLAGNEQFFGPGTRLTVL.